This TCR beta chain was observed in a study of control samples from healthy donors and cancer patients. TCRdb's copy holds only in-frame clones and misses some; the assay was immunoSEQ multiplex PCR. The sample consists of about 20,000 clones, around 90% of them appearing once. The CDR3 consists of 14 residues. The trim removed 4 bases at V and 7 bases at J, leaving 7 bases unmatched. The germline V gene encodes CDR1 SGHRS and CDR2 YFSETQ. The gene calls are TRBV5-1 and TRBJ1-4; 7 bases map to TRBD1. This TCR came from a woman aged 60 to 75 with head and neck cancer. Sequencing was carried out using PBMCs. DNA for the CDR3: TGCGCCAGCAGCGGGGGGACAGAAGGTGAAAAACTGTTTTTT. This codes for CASSGGTEGEKLFF.